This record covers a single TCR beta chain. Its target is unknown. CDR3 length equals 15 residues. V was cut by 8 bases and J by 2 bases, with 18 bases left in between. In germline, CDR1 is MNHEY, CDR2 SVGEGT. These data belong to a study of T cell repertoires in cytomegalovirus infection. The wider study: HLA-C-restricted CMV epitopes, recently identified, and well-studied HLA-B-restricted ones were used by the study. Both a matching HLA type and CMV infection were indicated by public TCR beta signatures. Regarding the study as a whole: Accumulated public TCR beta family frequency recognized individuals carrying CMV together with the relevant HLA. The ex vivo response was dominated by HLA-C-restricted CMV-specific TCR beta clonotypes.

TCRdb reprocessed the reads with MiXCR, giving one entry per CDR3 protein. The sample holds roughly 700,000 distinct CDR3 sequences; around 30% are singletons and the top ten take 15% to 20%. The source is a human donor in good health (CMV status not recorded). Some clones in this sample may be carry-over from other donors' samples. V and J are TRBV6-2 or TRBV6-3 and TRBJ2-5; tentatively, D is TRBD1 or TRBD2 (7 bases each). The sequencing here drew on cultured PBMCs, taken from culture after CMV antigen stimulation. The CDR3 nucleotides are TGTGCCAGCGACCCAGGGGGGGGGCCGCAAGAGACCCAGTACTTC. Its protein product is CASDPGGGPQETQYF.